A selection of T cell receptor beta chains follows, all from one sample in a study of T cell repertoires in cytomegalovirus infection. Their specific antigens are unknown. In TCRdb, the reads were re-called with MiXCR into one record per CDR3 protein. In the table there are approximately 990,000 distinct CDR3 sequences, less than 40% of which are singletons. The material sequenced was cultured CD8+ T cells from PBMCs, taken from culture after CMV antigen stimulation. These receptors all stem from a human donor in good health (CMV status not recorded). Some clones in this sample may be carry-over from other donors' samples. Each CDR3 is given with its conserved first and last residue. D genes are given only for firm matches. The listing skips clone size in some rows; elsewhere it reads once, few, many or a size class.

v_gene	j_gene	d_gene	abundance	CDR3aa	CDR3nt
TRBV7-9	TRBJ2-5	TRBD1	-	CASSSTTGYETQYF	TGTGCCAGCAGCTCCACGACAGGGTACGAGACCCAGTACTTC
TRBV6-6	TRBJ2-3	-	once	CASSYSRHHSLAKDGTDTQYF	TGTGCCAGCAGTTACTCGAGGCATCACTCCTTAGCGAAGGATGGCACAGATACGCAGTATTTT
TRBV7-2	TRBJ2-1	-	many	CASSLGPGKDNEQFF	TGTGCCAGCAGCTTAGGACCCGGGAAGGACAATGAGCAGTTCTTC
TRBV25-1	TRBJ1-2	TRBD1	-	CASSRQGGYGYTF	TGTGCCAGCAGTCGACAGGGGGGCTATGGCTACACCTTC
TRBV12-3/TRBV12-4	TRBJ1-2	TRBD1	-	CASSLAGTASYGYTF	TGTGCCAGCAGTCTCGCCGGGACAGCCTCCTATGGCTACACCTTC
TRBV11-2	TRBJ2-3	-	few	CASSIWGLLRTDTQYF	TGTGCCAGCAGCATTTGGGGCCTCCTTCGCACAGATACGCAGTATTTT
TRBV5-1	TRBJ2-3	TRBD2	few	CASSLGLTGGDTQYF	TGCGCCAGCAGCCTGGGACTAACCGGAGGAGATACGCAGTATTTT
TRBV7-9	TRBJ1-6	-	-	CASSLGTEYNSPLHF	TGTGCCAGCAGCTTAGGGACAGAGTATAATTCACCCCTCCACTTT
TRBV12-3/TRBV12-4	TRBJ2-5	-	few	CASRALGGQAQETQYF	TGTGCCAGCAGGGCCCTAGGGGGGCAGGCCCAAGAGACCCAGTACTTC
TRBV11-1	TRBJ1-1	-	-	CASSLVAHEAFF	TGTGCCAGCAGCTTAGTGGCCCATGAAGCTTTCTTT
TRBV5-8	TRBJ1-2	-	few	CASPKRVRGVVIYGYTF	TGTGCCAGCCCCAAACGGGTTCGGGGAGTAGTGATCTATGGCTACACCTTC
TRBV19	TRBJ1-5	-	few	CASTTTDRPVNQPQHF	TGTGCCAGTACAACGACGGACCGGCCGGTCAATCAGCCCCAGCATTTT
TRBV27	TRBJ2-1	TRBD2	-	CASSFPPAGGCNEQFF	TGTGCCAGCAGTTTCCCTCCAGCGGGGGGTTGCAATGAGCAGTTCTTC
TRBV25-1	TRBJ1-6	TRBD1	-	CASSEYWDRGDSPLHF	TGTGCCAGCAGTGAATACTGGGACAGGGGAGATTCACCCCTCCACTTT
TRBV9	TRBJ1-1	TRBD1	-	CASSSRQGSTEAFF	TGTGCCAGCAGCAGTCGACAGGGTAGCACTGAAGCTTTCTTT
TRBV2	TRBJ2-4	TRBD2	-	CATLSSGGDIQYF	TGTGCCACATTGTCCAGCGGGGGGGACATTCAGTACTTC
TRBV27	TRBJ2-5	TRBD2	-	CASSFVRIAGTRETQYF	TGTGCCAGCAGTTTTGTAAGAATAGCGGGAACCAGGGAGACCCAGTACTTC
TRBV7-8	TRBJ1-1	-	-	CASSLWSGPYEAFF	TGTGCCAGCAGCTTATGGTCGGGGCCGTATGAAGCTTTCTTT
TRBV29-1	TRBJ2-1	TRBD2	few	CSVPRGGEQFF	TGCAGCGTTCCCCGGGGGGGCGAGCAGTTCTTC
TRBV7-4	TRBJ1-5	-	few	CASSSEINQPQHF	TGTGCCAGCAGCTCTGAAATCAATCAGCCCCAGCATTTT
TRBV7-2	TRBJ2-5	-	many	CASSLESGFQETQYF	TGTGCCAGCAGCTTAGAATCCGGATTCCAAGAGACCCAGTACTTC
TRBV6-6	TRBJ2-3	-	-	CASSYSKAFTDTQYF	TGTGCCAGCAGTTACTCGAAAGCCTTCACAGATACGCAGTATTTT
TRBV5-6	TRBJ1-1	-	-	CVSSRNTEAFF	TGTGTCAGCAGCCGAAACACTGAAGCTTTCTTT
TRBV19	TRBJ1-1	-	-	CASSGWAGDTEAFF	TGTGCCAGCTCTGGTTGGGCAGGGGACACTGAAGCTTTCTTT
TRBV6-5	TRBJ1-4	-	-	CASSYGGQNEKLFF	TGTGCCAGCAGTTACGGCGGACAGAATGAAAAACTGTTTTTT
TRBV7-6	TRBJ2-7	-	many	CASSLDQGRYEQYF	TGTGCCAGCAGCTTAGATCAGGGGCGCTACGAGCAGTACTTC
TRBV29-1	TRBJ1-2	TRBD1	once	CSVEARDRGYTF	TGCAGCGTTGAAGCCCGGGACAGGGGCTACACCTTC
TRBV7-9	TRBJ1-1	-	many	CASSQDHTEAFF	TGTGCCAGCAGCCAGGATCACACTGAAGCTTTCTTT
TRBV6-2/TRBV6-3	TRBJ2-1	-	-	CASSYSSSPTYNEQFF	TGTGCCAGCAGTTACTCATCTAGCCCGACCTACAATGAGCAGTTCTTC
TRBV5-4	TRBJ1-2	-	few	CASSLARPDPRGRRGDYGYTF	TGTGCCAGCAGCTTGGCCCGACCGGACCCGAGAGGACGAAGGGGAGACTATGGCTACACCTTC
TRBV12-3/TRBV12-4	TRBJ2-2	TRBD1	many	CASSFNVDRALTGELFF	TGTGCCAGCAGTTTCAATGTGGACAGGGCGCTCACCGGGGAGCTGTTTTTT
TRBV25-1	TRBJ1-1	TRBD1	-	CASSYGDRSEAFF	TGTGCCAGCAGTTACGGGGACAGGTCTGAAGCTTTCTTT
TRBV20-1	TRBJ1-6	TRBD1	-	CSAREALRAGGYPNSYNSPLHF	TGCAGTGCTAGGGAGGCCTTAAGGGCAGGGGGTTACCCCAACTCCTATAATTCACCCCTCCACTTT
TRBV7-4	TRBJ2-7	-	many	CASSLPGLWFSYEQYF	TGTGCCAGCAGCTTACCGGGGCTATGGTTCTCCTACGAGCAGTACTTC
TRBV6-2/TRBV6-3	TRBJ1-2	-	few	CASRTGTPYGYTF	TGTGCCAGCAGAACCGGGACACCCTATGGCTACACCTTC
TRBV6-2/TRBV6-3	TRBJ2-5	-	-	CATFSLDLLETQYF	TGTGCCACCTTCTCCTTGGACCTGCTGGAGACCCAGTACTTC
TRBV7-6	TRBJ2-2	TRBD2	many	CASRKISGPNTGELFF	TGTGCCAGCAGAAAAATTAGCGGGCCTAACACCGGGGAGCTGTTTTTT
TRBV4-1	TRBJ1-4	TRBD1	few	CASSQVTGNEKLFF	TGCGCCAGCAGCCAAGTGACAGGGAATGAAAAACTGTTTTTT
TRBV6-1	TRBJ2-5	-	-	CASSESGWAVQETQYF	TGTGCCAGCAGTGAATCTGGTTGGGCGGTGCAAGAGACCCAGTACTTC
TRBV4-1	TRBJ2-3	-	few	CASSQEDWSSTDTQYF	TGCGCCAGCAGCCAAGAGGACTGGTCCAGCACAGATACGCAGTATTTT
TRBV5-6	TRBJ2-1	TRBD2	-	CASLLAGSYNEQFF	TGTGCCAGCCTACTAGCGGGGTCCTACAATGAGCAGTTCTTC
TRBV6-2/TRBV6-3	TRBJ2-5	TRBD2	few	CASSLAGAFQETQYF	TGTGCCAGCAGTCTAGCGGGGGCCTTCCAAGAGACCCAGTACTTC
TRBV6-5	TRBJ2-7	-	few	CASSLTSIHEQYF	TGTGCCAGCAGTTTGACTAGTATCCACGAGCAGTACTTC
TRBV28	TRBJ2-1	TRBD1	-	CASRGMWRRGLYNEQFF	TGTGCCAGCAGGGGGATGTGGCGCAGGGGGCTCTACAATGAGCAGTTCTTC
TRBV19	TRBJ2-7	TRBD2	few	CASADLFSPAGAHYEQYF	TGTGCCAGTGCCGACCTCTTCTCCCCAGCGGGGGCCCACTACGAGCAGTACTTC
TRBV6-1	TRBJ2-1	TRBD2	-	CASSEGTSGFNEQFF	TGTGCCAGCAGTGAAGGGACTAGCGGATTCAATGAGCAGTTCTTC
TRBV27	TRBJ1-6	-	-	CASRDSGSYNSPLHF	TGTGCCAGCAGGGACAGTGGCTCCTATAATTCACCCCTCCACTTT
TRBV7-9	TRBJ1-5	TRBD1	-	CASSLDSTGKDQPQHF	TGTGCCAGCAGCTTAGACTCGACAGGGAAGGATCAGCCCCAGCATTTT
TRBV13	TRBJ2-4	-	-	CASSSPEDKNIQYF	TGTGCCAGCAGCTCCCCGGAGGACAAAAACATTCAGTACTTC
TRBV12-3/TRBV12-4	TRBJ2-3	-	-	CASSLEGGESTDTQYF	TGTGCCAGCAGTTTAGAAGGAGGGGAGAGCACAGATACGCAGTATTTT
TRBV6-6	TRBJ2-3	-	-	CASSYSPGGGGDTQYF	TGTGCCAGCAGTTACTCCCCAGGGGGGGGGGGGGATACGCAGTATTTT